The rows below give T cell receptor beta chains drawn from one sample of a study of spatial heterogeneity in lung cancer. MiXCR, applied by TCRdb to the 5' RACE reads, yields one record per CDR3 protein. The sample records over 25,000 distinct CDR3 sequences, roughly 8% being singletons. Sequences were derived from PBMCs, sampled at surgery. The receptors were gathered from a female donor with early-stage non-small cell lung cancer. Both conserved end residues are part of each CDR3. D genes are given only for firm matches. Rows may omit the clone size; those that give it use once, few, many or a size class.

>TRBV24-1|NA|TRBD2|TRBJ2-2
TGTGCCACCAGTGATTTCGGGCTAGCGGGAGGCGCCGGGGAGCTGTTTTTT
CATSDFGLAGGAGELFF
>TRBV15|many|NA|TRBJ2-1
TGTGCCACCAGCAGACTATTGCAGGGGTATTACAAATACAATGAGCAGTTCTTC
CATSRLLQGYYKYNEQFF
>TRBV29-1|many|NA|TRBJ2-1
TGCACCATAACTCAACAGGGATCTGAGCAGTTCTTC
CTITQQGSEQFF
>TRBV20-1|few|NA|TRBJ2-7
TGCAGTGCTGCTTCCAGTGTGTCCTACGAGCAGTACTTC
CSAASSVSYEQYF
>TRBV4-1|many|TRBD2|TRBJ2-1
TGCGCCAGCAGCCACCTAGAATTTAGCGGGATGATGAATGAGCAGTTCTTC
CASSHLEFSGMMNEQFF
>TRBV20-1|many|NA|TRBJ2-7
TGCAGTGCCCCCCAGGGGAGGGATCCCTACGAGCAGTACTTC
CSAPQGRDPYEQYF
>TRBV5-1|few|TRBD1|TRBJ2-1
TGCGCCAGCAGCTGGGGGTACAGGGGCCCCTACAATGAGCAGTTCTTC
CASSWGYRGPYNEQFF
>TRBV7-2|few|TRBD2|TRBJ2-3
TGTGCCAGCAGTAGACTAGCGGGAGGCGCAGATACGCAGTATTTT
CASSRLAGGADTQYF
>TRBV20-1|many|TRBD2|TRBJ2-1
TGCAGTGCTAGACACGGGACTAGACACAATGAGCAGTTCTTC
CSARHGTRHNEQFF
>TRBV6-6|many|TRBD2|TRBJ2-3
TGTGCCAGCATTAAAAGCGGGAGACAAGGAGATACGCAGTATTTT
CASIKSGRQGDTQYF
>TRBV6-2/TRBV6-3|NA|NA|TRBJ2-1
TGTGCCAGCAGTTTACAGGGAAATGAGCAGTTCTTC
CASSLQGNEQFF
>TRBV7-2|NA|TRBD1|TRBJ2-5
TGTGCCAGCAGCGGACAGGGTCGGGGGCAGACCCAGTACTTC
CASSGQGRGQTQYF
>TRBV19|many|NA|TRBJ2-2
TGTGCCAGTAGATCCGGGACGTTCACCGGGGAGCTGTTTTTT
CASRSGTFTGELFF
>TRBV5-5|NA|TRBD1|TRBJ2-5
TGTGCCAGCAGCTCCCCGACAGGGAAAGAGACCCAGTACTTC
CASSSPTGKETQYF
>TRBV4-1|NA|TRBD1|TRBJ1-4
TGCGCCAGCAGCCGGTCCGGGACAGGGGATGAAAAACTGTTTTTT
CASSRSGTGDEKLFF
>TRBV10-3|few|TRBD2|TRBJ2-1
TGTGCCATCAGTACTAGCGCCATGTACAATGAGCAGTTCTTC
CAISTSAMYNEQFF
>TRBV30|many|NA|TRBJ2-2
TGTGCCTGGAGCCCAGGGGCTGGGGAGCTGTTTTTT
CAWSPGAGELFF
>TRBV18|many|NA|TRBJ1-6
TGTGCCAGCACTCAGGGCCAGAGGTCACCCCTCCACTTT
CASTQGQRSPLHF
>TRBV29-1|NA|NA|TRBJ1-2
TGCAGCGCCCGCCCGGGCTACACCTTC
CSARPGYTF
>TRBV7-9|many|NA|TRBJ2-7
TGTGCCAGCAGCTCGACTAGTGTCGGAGTCGAGCAGTACTTC
CASSSTSVGVEQYF
>TRBV27|few|NA|TRBJ1-6
TGTGCCAGCAGTTTACCCAGCCGTGGGAGTCATTCACCCCTCCACTTT
CASSLPSRGSHSPLHF
>TRBV5-5|many|NA|TRBJ2-1
TGTGCCAGCAGCGCCCCCCTAGCGCACTCCTACAATGAGCAGTTCTTC
CASSAPLAHSYNEQFF
>TRBV5-4|many|NA|TRBJ2-7
TGTGCCAGCAGCTTGGTTGGAGTTCAGCGGTACGAGCAGTACTTC
CASSLVGVQRYEQYF
>TRBV11-2|many|TRBD1|TRBJ2-6
TGTGCCAGCAGTCCGCTCCGGGACAGGGGACCCTTGGCCAACGTCCTGACTTTC
CASSPLRDRGPLANVLTF
>TRBV6-1|many|TRBD2|TRBJ2-2
TGTGCCAGCCGCGGGCTAGCGGGAGGACCGGGGGAGCTGTTTTTT
CASRGLAGGPGELFF
>TRBV28|many|NA|TRBJ2-1
TGTGCCACCATGCCTCCGCGGGGTGAGCAGTTCTTC
CATMPPRGEQFF
>TRBV7-9|NA|NA|TRBJ2-1
TGTGCCAGCAGCTTAAGGTCTAGCGACTACAATGAGCAGTTCTTC
CASSLRSSDYNEQFF
>TRBV20-1|NA|NA|TRBJ2-5
TGCAGTGCTAGGCCCAGGAAAATGGGAGAGACCCAGTACTTC
CSARPRKMGETQYF
>TRBV10-3|many|NA|TRBJ2-7
TGTGCCATCAGTGAGTCGGGACGGCAGCCCTACGAGCAGTACTTC
CAISESGRQPYEQYF
>TRBV21-1|NA|NA|TRBJ1-1
TGTGCCAGCAGCAACCGGGACAGGTTGAACACTGAAGCTTTCTTT
CASSNRDRLNTEAFF
>TRBV7-2|many|NA|TRBJ1-1
TGTGCCAGCAGCTTCCCCCCCGGGGAGGGAGCTTTCTTT
CASSFPPGEGAFF
>TRBV28|many|NA|TRBJ2-7
TGTGCCAGCAGTTTCGCCAGGGGCTACGAGCAGTACTTC
CASSFARGYEQYF
>TRBV6-4|many|NA|TRBJ2-1
TGTGCCAGCAGTGACCTAAGGGCCAGTGAGCAGTTCTTC
CASSDLRASEQFF
>TRBV10-3|many|TRBD2|TRBJ2-1
TGTGCCATCCTAGCGGGAGTCGGCAATGAGCAGTTCTTC
CAILAGVGNEQFF
>TRBV7-9|NA|NA|TRBJ1-5
TGTGCCAGCAGCCCCCTTCAGGGGACCAGCAATCAGCCCCAGCATTTT
CASSPLQGTSNQPQHF
>TRBV7-6|many|TRBD2|TRBJ2-5
TGTGCCAGCAGCCTGGGGCCTAGCGGGAGGGCCGGGGAGACCCAGTACTTC
CASSLGPSGRAGETQYF
>TRBV7-9|many|NA|TRBJ2-6
TGTGCCAGCAGCTTACTACCCTCTGGGGCCAACGTCCTGACTTTC
CASSLLPSGANVLTF
>TRBV25-1|many|TRBD2|TRBJ2-1
TGTGCCAGCAGCGCCCACAGACTAGCGGGAGTGGACAATGAGCAGTTCTTC
CASSAHRLAGVDNEQFF
>TRBV5-6|NA|NA|TRBJ2-7
TGTGCCAGCAGCTTGGTTGGTAGCTCGGAGCAGTACTTC
CASSLVGSSEQYF
>TRBV20-1|many|NA|TRBJ1-2
TGCAGTGCTAGAGAACAGGAAGGCTATGGCTACACCTTC
CSAREQEGYGYTF
>TRBV6-2/TRBV6-3|many|TRBD1|TRBJ1-1
TGTGCCAGCAGTTACCCTGGGGACAGAGATTTAACTGAAGCTTTCTTT
CASSYPGDRDLTEAFF
>TRBV23-1|NA|NA|TRBJ2-5
TGCGCCAGCAGTCAACGATCCAACACCAGAGCCCTGGAGACCCAGTACTTC
CASSQRSNTRALETQYF
>TRBV6-5|NA|TRBD1|TRBJ2-1
TGTGCCAGCAGTTACGATTTTCCGGGACAGGGGGCGTATGAGCAGTTCTTC
CASSYDFPGQGAYEQFF
>TRBV5-1|many|TRBD2|TRBJ2-1
TGCGCCAGCAGCGCCGGACTAGCGGGAGCTCCCTACAATGAGCAGTTCTTC
CASSAGLAGAPYNEQFF
>TRBV7-9|many|NA|TRBJ2-1
TGTGCCAGCAGCAACCGCCCCAAGGGGATTGAGCAGTTCTTC
CASSNRPKGIEQFF
>TRBV12-3/TRBV12-4|many|NA|TRBJ1-2
TGTGCCAGCACCAACACCGCCACTAACTATGGCTACACCTTC
CASTNTATNYGYTF
>TRBV6-1|NA|NA|TRBJ2-2
TGTGCCAGCATTCGAAACACCGGGGAGCTGTTTTTT
CASIRNTGELFF
>TRBV27|many|TRBD2|TRBJ2-6
TGTGCCAGCAGTTTCCAGCGGGGAGGGTCTGGGGCCAACGTCCTGACTTTC
CASSFQRGGSGANVLTF
>TRBV28|NA|NA|TRBJ1-2
TGTGCCAGCAGTTTATCAACAGGGCGAGGCTACACCTTC
CASSLSTGRGYTF
>TRBV7-2|many|NA|TRBJ2-6
TGTGCCAGCAGCCCTGAATGGGGAGCTGGGGCCAACGTCCTGACTTTC
CASSPEWGAGANVLTF
>TRBV20-1|few|TRBD2|TRBJ2-4
TGCAGTGCTAGACTAGCGGGAGGAAACATTCAGTACTTC
CSARLAGGNIQYF
>TRBV28|many|TRBD2|TRBJ2-2
TGTGCCAGCAGTTCGGGGGGACAGTTGCTAGCGGGAGGGCCTAAGACCGGGGAGCTGTTTTTT
CASSSGGQLLAGGPKTGELFF
>TRBV28|many|NA|TRBJ1-2
TGTGCCAGCAGTTCTCAGCCTAACTATGGCTACACCTTC
CASSSQPNYGYTF
>TRBV28|many|NA|TRBJ1-5
TGTGCCAGCAGTTTAAGCCCAGGTGGCGGTCAGCCCCAGCATTTT
CASSLSPGGGQPQHF
>TRBV5-1|NA|TRBD1|TRBJ2-1
TGCGCCAGCAGCCCGACCCGACAGGGGAGAAACAATGAGCAGTTCTTC
CASSPTRQGRNNEQFF
>TRBV2|many|TRBD1|TRBJ1-6
TGTGCCAGCAGTGTCTCGACAGGGGACCTCCACTTT
CASSVSTGDLHF
>TRBV7-3|many|TRBD2|TRBJ2-3
TGTGCCAGCAGCTTAGGCCCGCTAGCGGGGTCTAGCACAGATACGCAGTATTTT
CASSLGPLAGSSTDTQYF